This entry lists 17 T cell receptor beta chains sequenced from one sample in a study of T cells in localized non-small cell lung cancer. The table came from immunoSEQ multiplex PCR; TCRdb's copy has only in-frame clones and leaves some out. The table records around 3,200 clones, roughly 25% of them present only once. The source was lung tumor tissue, collected before any cancer treatment. The receptors were gathered from a man aged 35-69 years with stage I lung adenocarcinoma.

The CDR3 bases are TGTGCCAGTAAGCCGGGACATAACACCGGGGAGCTGTTTTTT. Translated: CASKPGHNTGELFF. The chain joins TRBV19 to TRBJ2-2; a possible D gene is TRBD1 (6 bases). Germline V gene lookup returns CDR1 LNHDA and CDR2 SQIVND (reference sequence). V was cut by 7 bases and J by 2 bases, with 11 bases left in between. The CDR3 has 14 residues.

This clone has a handful of counts. The chain combines TRBV5-1 with TRBJ2-7, with 8 bases aligning to TRBD2. The CDR3 is 16 amino acids. CDR1 and CDR2 (germline): SGHRS, YFSETQ. V shed 0 bases, J shed 6 bases, and the junction held 11 bases outside the gene matches. CDR3 in DNA: TGCGCCAGCAGCTTGGGACTAGCGAACCCTCTACGCGAGCAGTACTTC. This gives the protein CASSLGLANPLREQYF.

The chain employs TRBV30 and TRBJ2-1; TRBD2 aligns across 8 bases. CDR3 length: 11 residues. J gave up 8 bases and V 8 bases, and 5 bases lay outside the gene matches. Germline values: CDR1 GTSNPN, CDR2 SVGIG (reference sequence). CDR3 region: CARRTSYEQFF. The CDR3 coding sequence is TGTGCCAGGCGGACTAGCTATGAGCAGTTCTTC. The full variable domain, its missing parts supplied by reference TRBV30 and TRBJ2-1, is SQTIHQWPATLVQPVGSPLSLECTVEGTSNPNLYWYRQAAGRGLQLLFYSVGIGQISSEVPQNLSASRPQDRQFILSSKKLLLSDSGFYLCARRTSYEQFFGPGTRLTVL.

Within the sample, this clone is medium-sized (0.01 to 0.1%). This chain joins TRBV6-1 and TRBJ1-1; tentative D call: TRBD1 (6 bases). The ends were cut back, 1 base at V and 5 bases at J, with 20 bases in the middle. The CDR3 loop spans 17 amino acids. Germline V CDR1 and CDR2: MNHNS, SASEGT. CDR3 protein: CASSEGWSGEEGTEAFF. The DNA for the CDR3 is TGTGCCAGCAGTGAAGGTTGGTCAGGGGAGGAGGGAACTGAAGCTTTCTTT.

This clone has a handful of counts. J is TRBJ2-5 and V is TRBV27; 11 nucleotides match TRBD2. This CDR3 spans 19 amino acids. CDR1 is MNHEY and CDR2 is SMNVEV in the germline V gene (reference sequence). Trimming removed 1 base from V and 5 bases from J; junction bases left unmatched: 15. This CDR3 reads CASSLFPSLAGGGGETQYF. The CDR3 nucleotides are TGTGCCAGCAGTTTATTCCCCTCGCTAGCGGGAGGCGGTGGTGAGACCCAGTACTTC.

The gene calls are TRBV30 and TRBJ2-2, with TRBD2 matching 7 bases. The V gene's germline CDR1 is GTSNPN and CDR2 SVGIG (reference sequence). This CDR3 is built from 15 residues. After removal of 4 bases from V and 6 bases from J, the junction contained 11 bases not matched to a gene. CDR3 loop: CAWKREAGRAGELFF. As DNA, the CDR3 is TGTGCCTGGAAACGGGAGGCCGGCAGGGCCGGGGAGCTGTTTTTT.

The V gene is TRBV11-3, the J gene TRBJ1-3, with 7 bases matching TRBD1. The CDR3 consists of 16 residues. The ends lost 5 bases at V and 2 bases at J; junction bases unmatched: 9. CDR1 is SGHNT and CDR2 is YENEEA in the germline V gene. As DNA, the CDR3 is TGTGCCAGCAGCCGAACCGGGGGACAGACTGGAAACACCATATATTTT. It codes for CASSRTGGQTGNTIYF.

J is TRBJ2-3 and V is TRBV5-1; TRBD2 agrees at 7 bases. V was pared by 1 base and J by 0 bases, with 5 bases of the junction left unmatched. From germline, CDR1 is SGHRS and CDR2 YFSETQ. The CDR3 contains 16 residues. CDR3 coding DNA: TGCGCCAGCAGCTTGAACGGGAGGACTAGCACAGATACGCAGTATTTT. Translated: CASSLNGRTSTDTQYF. The full variable domain, rest sourced from reference TRBV5-1 and TRBJ2-3, is KAGVTQTPRYLIKTRGQQVTLSCSPISGHRSVSWYQQTPGQGLQFLFEYFSETQRNKGNFPGRFSGRQFSNSRSEMNVSTLELGDSALYLCASSLNGRTSTDTQYFGPGTRLTVL.

In its sample, this clone ranks as medium-sized (0.01 to 0.1%). This chain connects TRBV6-8 to TRBJ1-1, with D possibly being TRBD1 (5 bases). Trimming took 4 bases from V and 6 from J, leaving 12 bases between them. This CDR3 has 13 residues. The germline CDR1 and CDR2 sequences are MNHGY and SAAAGT. CDR3 region: CASSFLGESEAFF. CDR3 coding DNA: TGTGCCAGCAGTTTTTTGGGGGAGTCTGAAGCTTTCTTT.

This chain uses TRBV5-1 with TRBJ1-2; 11 bases are shared with TRBD1. Germline V gene data show CDR1 as SGHRS and CDR2 as YFSETQ. V lost 2 bases to trimming and J lost 8 bases; unmatched junction nucleotides: 11. This CDR3 spans 16 amino acids. CDR3 sequence reads: CASSLSPGQGDRGYTF. CDR3 coding DNA: TGCGCCAGCAGCTTATCGCCGGGACAGGGGGACAGAGGCTACACCTTC.

J is TRBJ2-5 and V is TRBV11-3; D is unclear. CDR3 length: 14 residues. Germline V gene data show CDR1 as SGHNT and CDR2 as YENEEA. Trimming took off 4 bases at V and 1 base at J, with 10 bases between the two ends. CDR3 protein: CASSSDIRQETQYF. CDR3 nucleotides: TGTGCCAGCAGCTCCGATATCCGCCAAGAGACCCAGTACTTC.

By proportion, this clone is medium-sized. This chain uses TRBV11-3 with TRBJ2-6; D is possibly TRBD1 (6 bases). The CDR3 has 16 residues. Trimming took 5 bases from V and 4 from J, leaving 15 bases between them. Germline CDR1 is SGHNT and CDR2 is YENEEA. CDR3 nucleotide sequence: TGTGCCAGCAGCATACAGGGTTTAGGGGGGGCCAACGTCCTGACTTTC. It specifies CASSIQGLGGANVLTF.

This clone was observed a handful of times. The rearrangement links TRBV9 to TRBJ1-1, with D possibly TRBD1 on 5 matching bases. V lost 6 bases, J lost 4 bases, and 13 bases lay in between. Germline loops: CDR1 SGDLS, CDR2 YYNGEE. The CDR3 runs to 13 residues. CDR3 in amino acids: CASKIGDSTEAFF. As DNA, the CDR3 is TGTGCCAGCAAGATAGGGGATAGCACTGAAGCTTTCTTT.

The V and J genes are TRBV19 and TRBJ2-1; 13 bases line up with TRBD2. Trimming took 5 bases from V and 6 from J; bases not matched to a gene: 7. There are 16 residues in the CDR3. The germline V gene encodes CDR1 LNHDA and CDR2 SQIVND (reference sequence). CDR3 in DNA: TGTGCCAGTAGTGCCGAACGACTAGCGGGGGGCAATGAGCAGTTCTTC. Its translation is CASSAERLAGGNEQFF. Supplemented by reference TRBV19 and TRBJ2-1, the full variable domain reads DGGITQSPKYLFRKEGQNVTLSCEQNLNHDAMYWYRQDPGQGLRLIYYSQIVNDFQKGDIAEGYSVSREKKESFPLTVTSAQKNPTAFYLCASSAERLAGGNEQFFGPGTRLTVL.

This clone was found a few times. This rearrangement joins TRBV6-8 to TRBJ1-5; 8 bases line up with TRBD1. CDR1 is MNHGY, CDR2 SAAAGT, per germline. The CDR3 has 16 residues. Losses at the gene ends were 4 bases for V and 1 base for J; bases not matched to a gene: 6. CDR3 coding DNA: TGTGCCAGCAGTTCTCGACAGGGGTTGAGCAATCAGCCCCAGCATTTT. Translation gives CASSSRQGLSNQPQHF.

This clone is medium-sized. The genes are TRBV11-3 and TRBJ2-3; a possible D gene is TRBD2 (6 bases). Germline V gene data show CDR1 as SGHNT and CDR2 as YENEEA. V lost 3 bases to trimming and J lost 4 bases, with 11 bases between them. CDR3 length equals 14 residues. The CDR3 nucleotides are TGTGCCAGCAGCTTCGGCGGGAAAGCAGATACGCAGTATTTT. Translated, it gives CASSFGGKADTQYF.

This chain links TRBV30 with TRBJ2-7; maybe TRBD2 (7 bases). The germline gives CDR1 GTSNPN, CDR2 SVGIG (reference sequence). The CDR3 extends over 12 amino acids. With 4 bases removed from V and 3 bases from J, the gap between germline ends came to 10 bases. CDR3 sequence: CAWKGGNYEQYF. As DNA, the CDR3 is TGTGCCTGGAAGGGGGGGAACTACGAGCAGTACTTC.